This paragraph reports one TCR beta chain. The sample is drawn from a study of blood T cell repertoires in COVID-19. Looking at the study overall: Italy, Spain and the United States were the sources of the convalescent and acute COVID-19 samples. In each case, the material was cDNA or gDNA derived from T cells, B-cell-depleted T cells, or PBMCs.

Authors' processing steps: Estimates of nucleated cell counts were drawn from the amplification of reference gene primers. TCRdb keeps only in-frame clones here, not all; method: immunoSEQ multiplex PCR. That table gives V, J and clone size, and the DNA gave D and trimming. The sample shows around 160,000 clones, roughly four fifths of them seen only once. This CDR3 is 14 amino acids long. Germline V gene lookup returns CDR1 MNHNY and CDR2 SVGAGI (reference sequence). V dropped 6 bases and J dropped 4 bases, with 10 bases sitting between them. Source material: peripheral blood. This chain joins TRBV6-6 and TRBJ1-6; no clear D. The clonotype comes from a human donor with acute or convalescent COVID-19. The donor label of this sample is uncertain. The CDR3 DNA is TGTGCCAGCAGGGTAGACAAATATAATTCACCCCTCCACTTT. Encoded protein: CASRVDKYNSPLHF.